This passage covers 21 T cell receptor beta chains from one sample sequenced in a study of blood T cell repertoires in COVID-19. The method was immunoSEQ multiplex PCR; TCRdb's version includes in-frame clones alone and lacks a portion of them. The sample lists about 49,000 clones; over 80% were seen once. The specimen sequenced was peripheral blood. These receptor sequences come from an elderly woman with COVID-19, enrolled during active disease.

This clone was counted once. The chain links TRBV7-2 to TRBJ1-1; 7 positions agree with TRBD1. This CDR3 spans 15 amino acids. Per the germline V gene, CDR1 is SGHTA and CDR2 is FQGNSA. Trimming at V came to 4 bases and at J to 1 base, leaving 6 bases not matched to a gene. CDR3 DNA sequence: TGTGCCAGCAGCTATCTACAGGGGAGGAACACTGAAGCTTTCTTT. Its protein is CASSYLQGRNTEAFF.

This chain joins TRBV3-1 (or the pseudogene TRBV3-2) and TRBJ2-5; D ambiguous. The germline gives CDR1 LGHDT, CDR2 YNNKEL (reference sequence). The length of the CDR3 is 15 residues. Trimming pared 4 bases from V and 1 base from J, leaving 13 bases between. As DNA, the CDR3 is TGTGCCAGCAGCCCCTTTCGCAGGTCCCAAGAGACCCAGTACTTC. Its protein is CASSPFRRSQETQYF.

The chain joins TRBV9 to TRBJ1-5; 9 bases agree with TRBD1. The CDR3 runs to 16 residues. J lost 5 bases, V lost 2 bases, and 8 bases had no gene match. Looked up from germline, CDR1 is SGDLS and CDR2 is YYNGEE. The CDR3 region is CASSVLNRGPYQPQHF. In DNA, the CDR3 is TGTGCCAGCAGCGTCCTTAACAGGGGGCCCTATCAGCCCCAGCATTTT.

In this sample, this clone turned up a few times. Other DNA sequences from this sample encode an identical CDR3 as well. The V call is TRBV2, the J call TRBJ1-2; D is possibly TRBD1 (5 bases). Deletions cut 6 bases from V and 0 bases from J, with 11 bases between. Germline CDR1 reads SNHLY; CDR2 reads FYNNEI. This CDR3 spans 14 amino acids. This CDR3 is CASRSGLANYGYTF. The CDR3 DNA reads as TGTGCCAGCAGGTCAGGGTTAGCTAACTATGGCTACACCTTC.

V is TRBV27 and J is TRBJ2-7; 10 bases agree with TRBD1. V gave up 8 bases and J gave up 5 bases; unmatched junction bases: 3. The CDR3 runs to 12 residues. The germline V gene has CDR1 MNHEY and CDR2 SMNVEV (reference sequence). The CDR3 protein is CASRDRGHEQYF. CDR3 nucleotides: TGTGCCAGCCGGGACAGGGGCCACGAGCAGTACTTC.

This chain joins TRBV7-2 and TRBJ1-2; D may be TRBD1 (5 bases). The CDR3 runs 14 residues. V gave up 5 bases and J gave up 4 bases, with 14 bases separating them. Germline assignment: CDR1 SGHTA and CDR2 FQGNSA. The CDR3, as DNA: TGTGCCAGCAGCCTCCGACAGACTCTCTATGGCTACACCTTC. This sequence encodes CASSLRQTLYGYTF.

J is TRBJ1-6 and V is TRBV12-5; no definite D call. This CDR3 has 12 residues. Germline V gives CDR1 LGHNT, CDR2 FRNRAP. The CDR3 region is CAQAGRNSPLHF. CDR3 sequence (DNA): TGTGCCCAGGCAGGTCGAAATTCACCCCTCCACTTT.

The J gene is TRBJ1-5, the V gene TRBV19; 7 bases match TRBD1. Per the germline V gene, CDR1 is LNHDA and CDR2 is SQIVND (reference sequence). V dropped 8 bases and J dropped 3; count of bases not matched to a gene: 25. The CDR3 has 20 amino acids. CDR3 region: CASRRTPPGQLRPNNQPQHF. Here the CDR3 DNA reads TGTGCCAGTCGTAGAACCCCACCGGGACAGCTTCGCCCTAACAATCAGCCCCAGCATTTT.

The chain links TRBV6-5 to TRBJ1-2; D is undetermined. V lost 0 bases to trimming and J lost 4 bases, with 9 bases between them. The germline V gene has CDR1 MNHEY and CDR2 SVGAGI. The CDR3 has 14 amino acids. The CDR3 DNA sequence: TGTGCCAGCAGTTACTCTGGCCAAACCTATGGCTACACCTTC. Its translation: CASSYSGQTYGYTF.

This clone was counted between two and nine times. The DNA of the CDR3 is TGTGCCAGCAGTTCGGGGACACACAACACCGGGGAGCTGTTTTTT. It yields the protein CASSSGTHNTGELFF. J is TRBJ2-2 and V is TRBV6-5, with D possibly matching TRBD1 (6 bases). Germline CDR1 is MNHEY and CDR2 is SVGAGI. V was clipped by 4 bases and J by 2 bases, with 11 bases between them. The CDR3 spans 15 residues.

The chain has TRBV18 and TRBJ2-1, with 8 bases fitting TRBD2. Germline V lookup: CDR1 KGHSH, CDR2 LQKENI. The CDR3 consists of 17 residues. After removal of 3 bases from V and 6 bases from J, the junction contained 13 bases not matched to a gene. The CDR3 loop reads CASSPLSGGAQRNEQFF. CDR3 nucleotide sequence: TGTGCCAGCTCACCCCTCTCCGGGGGGGCCCAACGCAATGAGCAGTTCTTC.

The chain employs TRBV24-1 and TRBJ2-7; tentatively, D is TRBD2 (6 bases). V lost 7 bases and J 1 base, leaving 7 bases between the germline ends. Germline V gene sequence: CDR1 KGHDR, CDR2 SFDVKD. The CDR3 is made up of 12 amino acids. CDR3 sequence (DNA): TGTGCCACCAGCGGGGGTTCCTACGAGCAGTACTTC. Amino acid sequence: CATSGGSYEQYF.

The rearrangement joins TRBV6-5 to TRBJ1-4; 9 bases align to TRBD1. The CDR3 has 15 amino acids. V gave up 5 bases and J gave up 8 bases; unmatched junction bases: 9. Germline CDR1 MNHEY, CDR2 SVGAGI. In nucleotides, the CDR3 is TGTGCCAGCAGTACCACCGGGACAGGGTGGGAAAAACTGTTTTTT. As protein: CASSTTGTGWEKLFF.

The V and J genes are TRBV6-1 and TRBJ2-3, with 8 bases fitting TRBD2. Per germline, CDR1 MNHNS and CDR2 SASEGT. The CDR3 contains 16 residues. V lost 1 base, J lost 5 bases, and 8 bases stayed unmatched. DNA for the CDR3: TGTGCCAGCAGTGAAGTCGGACTAGCCGCCGGAGATACGCAGTATTTT. It codes for CASSEVGLAAGDTQYF.

The chain joins TRBV18 to TRBJ1-1; D remains unclear. Trimming stripped 3 bases from V and 7 bases from J, with 9 bases between. CDR1 and CDR2 (germline): KGHSH, LQKENI. The CDR3 is 12 amino acids. CDR3 region: CASSPSQVEAFF. CDR3 DNA sequence: TGTGCCAGCTCACCGAGCCAGGTTGAAGCTTTCTTT.

A few counts support this clone. V gene TRBV7-2 combines with J gene TRBJ2-3; D unresolved. The CDR3 extends over 13 amino acids. Germline CDR1 and CDR2: SGHTA and FQGNSA. The ends were cut back, 0 bases at V and 6 bases at J, with 7 bases in the middle. The CDR3 reads CASSLARKDTQYF. The CDR3 bases are TGTGCCAGCAGCTTAGCGCGGAAGGATACGCAGTATTTT.

J is TRBJ1-5 and V is TRBV19, with a tentative D call TRBD1 (6 bases). Trimming removed 7 bases from V and 0 bases from J, with 25 bases in between. The CDR3 contains 19 residues. From germline, CDR1 is LNHDA and CDR2 SQIVND (reference sequence). The DNA for the CDR3 is TGTGCCAGTACTCAGTACCAGGGGCGCGTGAGATATAGCAATCAGCCCCAGCATTTT. Amino acids: CASTQYQGRVRYSNQPQHF. The full variable domain, rest sourced from reference TRBV19 and TRBJ1-5, is DGGITQSPKYLFRKEGQNVTLSCEQNLNHDAMYWYRQDPGQGLRLIYYSQIVNDFQKGDIAEGYSVSREKKESFPLTVTSAQKNPTAFYLCASTQYQGRVRYSNQPQHFGDGTRLSIL.

This sequence joins TRBV10-1 and TRBJ2-5; 10 positions match TRBD2. This CDR3 is built from 15 residues. V trimming: 6 bases; J trimming: 5 bases; junction bases outside the gene matches: 9. The germline gives CDR1 WNHNN, CDR2 SYGVQD (reference sequence). CDR3: CASSSQRGGRETQYF. In DNA form, the CDR3 reads TGCGCCAGCAGCTCCCAGCGGGGGGGCCGGGAGACCCAGTACTTC.

This clone showed up just once. The V and J genes are TRBV29-1 and TRBJ2-5; TRBD1 agrees at 8 bases. V dropped 6 bases and J dropped 5; count of bases not matched to a gene: 8. Germline lookup yields CDR1 SQVTM and CDR2 ANQGSEA. The CDR3 runs 13 residues. The CDR3 loop is CSVAGQGGETQYF. The CDR3, as DNA: TGCAGCGTCGCCGGACAGGGCGGGGAGACCCAGTACTTC. The variable domain in full, with the rest retrieved from reference TRBV29-1 and TRBJ2-5, is SAVISQKPSRDICQRGTSLTIQCQVDSQVTMMFWYRQQPGQSLTLIATANQGSEATYESGFVIDKFPISRPNLTFSTLTVSNMSPEDSSIYLCSVAGQGGETQYFGPGTRLLVL.

J is TRBJ2-5 and V is TRBV2; D uncertain. This CDR3 comprises 14 residues. Deletions cut 4 bases from V and 2 bases from J, with 11 bases between. The germline V gene has CDR1 SNHLY and CDR2 FYNNEI. CDR3 in amino acids: CASSVLATQETQYF. The CDR3 DNA reads TGTGCCAGCAGTGTACTCGCGACACAAGAGACCCAGTACTTC.

The chain is built from TRBV5-4 and TRBJ1-1; a weak D match, TRBD1 (6 bases). Germline lookup yields CDR1 SGHNT and CDR2 YYREEE (reference sequence). Deletions cut 4 bases from V and 1 base from J, with 14 bases between. This CDR3 is built from 15 residues. Written as DNA, the CDR3 is TGTGCCAGCAGCCCTAACAGGGCCGCGAACACTGAAGCTTTCTTT. It yields the protein CASSPNRAANTEAFF.